This entry lists 32 T cell receptor beta chains sequenced from one sample in a study of blood T cells in healthy people across ages. With a J-beta primer mix and a sample-barcoded 5' primer, a second PCR ran about 6 to 11 cycles. One entry per CDR3 protein results from TCRdb running MiXCR on the 5' RACE reads. Of 700,000 to 900,000 distinct CDR3 sequences listed, 25% to 30% were seen once; the top ten hold about 3%. These sequences were also reported in another study, on T cells of mothers and their children.

Sequenced: blood. These receptors were collected from a boy between 5 and 17 years old in good health.

This chain connects TRBV6-6 to TRBJ2-3; D unresolved. The ends were cut back, 6 bases at V and 7 bases at J, with 11 bases in the middle. The CDR3 has 12 residues. Per germline, CDR1 MNHNY and CDR2 SVGAGI (reference sequence). In DNA form, the CDR3 reads TGTGCCAGCAGCCGAGGTGGGCATACGCAGTATTTT. Translating gives CASSRGGHTQYF.

There are a few counts of this clonotype. The rearrangement uses TRBV5-1 and TRBJ2-1; D is possibly TRBD1 (6 bases). The J call may be faulty, since TRBJ2-7 better matches the DNA end. Germline CDR1 and CDR2: SGHRS and YFSETQ. The CDR3 is 15 residues long. CDR3 coding DNA: TGCGCCAGCAGCTTGATCAGGGGCCCATCCTACGAGCAGTACTTC. As protein: CASSLIRGPSYEQYF.

This clonotype was seen a few times. The V gene is TRBV7-9, the J gene TRBJ1-1; TRBD1 might be the D (5 bases). This CDR3 region has 11 residues. The V end lost 5 bases, the J end lost 10 bases, and 11 bases lay between the germline ends. Germline CDR1 is SEHNR and CDR2 is FQNEAQ (reference sequence). CDR3 loop: CASSLLGGAFF. The CDR3 bases are TGTGCCAGCAGCCTGCTGGGGGGAGCTTTCTTT.

This clonotype came up many times. The CDR3 coding sequence is TGTGCCAGCAGTTTATATGGGGGTCCACGAAACATTCAGTACTTC. Residues: CASSLYGGPRNIQYF. The chain links TRBV12-3 or TRBV12-4 to TRBJ2-4; D is tentatively TRBD1 or TRBD2 (5 bases each). Trimming cost V 2 bases and J 6 bases, with 14 bases left between them. The CDR3 totals 15 residues.

The genes are TRBV3-1 and TRBJ2-3; D gene unclear. This CDR3 is 16 amino acids long. Trimming left V 0 bases short and J 0 bases short, with 10 bases between. Germline CDR1 LGHDT, CDR2 YNNKEL (reference sequence). DNA for the CDR3: TGTGCCAGCAGCCAAGAGAGCGTCGCTAGCACAGATACGCAGTATTTT. Encoded protein: CASSQESVASTDTQYF.

The chain uses TRBV10-2 and TRBJ2-5; 14 bases fit TRBD2. The J call could be wrong; TRBJ2-1 is a better fit for the DNA end. The germline V gene encodes CDR1 WSHSY and CDR2 SAAADI. CDR3 length: 13 residues. The CDR3 protein is CGLAGGPGNEQFF. The CDR3 DNA sequence: TGCGGACTAGCGGGGGGGCCAGGGAATGAGCAGTTCTTC.

Only one count was recorded for this clonotype. The chain employs TRBV5-6 and TRBJ1-4; D unclear. The germline V and J ends were trimmed by 0 bases and 8 bases, with 11 bases remaining between them. Germline CDR1 is SGHDT and CDR2 is YYEEEE. The CDR3 contains 14 residues. The CDR3 DNA sequence: TGTGCCAGCAGCTTGGGACACGGCCACGAAAAACTGTTTTTT. Translated, it gives CASSLGHGHEKLFF.

The chain uses TRBV6-5 and TRBJ2-6, with D perhaps assigned TRBD1 or TRBD2 (5 bases each). V lost 2 bases and J lost 4, with 9 bases in between. This CDR3 is built from 15 residues. Germline loops: CDR1 MNHEY, CDR2 SVGAGI. The CDR3: CASSYEGRGANVLTF. CDR3 sequence (DNA): TGTGCCAGCAGTTACGAGGGGAGAGGGGCCAACGTCCTGACTTTC.

This clonotype has a handful of counts. The chain recombines TRBV5-1 with TRBJ1-1; 10 bases align to TRBD1. The J segment lost 7 bases and the V segment lost 1 base, leaving 4 bases of the junction unmatched. Per germline, CDR1 SGHRS and CDR2 YFSETQ. The CDR3 contains 14 residues. The chain's CDR3 is CASSLWTGGDEAFF. The CDR3 DNA is TGCGCCAGCAGCTTGTGGACAGGGGGGGATGAAGCTTTCTTT.

CDR3 sequence: CASSPFSGGNTGELFF. DNA for the CDR3: TGTGCCAGCAGCCCATTTAGCGGGGGGAACACCGGGGAGCTGTTTTTT. The chain carries TRBV4-2 and TRBJ2-2; 9 nucleotides align to TRBD2. Germline values: CDR1 LGHNA, CDR2 YNFKEQ. The CDR3 extends over 16 amino acids. J was trimmed by 1 base and V by 4 bases; bases with no gene match: 4.

This clonotype came up a few times. The chain is built from TRBV10-2 and TRBJ2-5; 10 bases are a match to TRBD2. The CDR3 has 16 residues. Germline values: CDR1 WSHSY, CDR2 SAAADI. V lost 0 bases to trimming and J lost 5 bases; unmatched junction nucleotides: 6. CDR3 region: CASSESSGGAWETQYF. The CDR3 region has the DNA TGCGCCAGCAGTGAGTCCAGCGGGGGGGCCTGGGAGACCCAGTACTTC.

The table lists this clonotype with a few counts. The rearrangement uses TRBV19 and TRBJ2-5; D is unresolved. The DNA end lines up better with TRBJ2-7; the J call may be wrong. The germline V gene encodes CDR1 LNHDA and CDR2 SQIVND (reference sequence). The CDR3 covers 14 residues. CDR3 sequence: CASSISSVSYEQYF. The CDR3 DNA reads TGTGCCAGTAGTATTTCGTCTGTATCCTACGAGCAGTACTTC.

This clonotype has only a few counts. The chain carries TRBV19 and TRBJ2-6; D is undetermined. Per germline, CDR1 LNHDA and CDR2 SQIVND (reference sequence). CDR3 length: 15 residues. Trimming pared 2 bases from V and 0 bases from J, leaving 5 bases between. The CDR3 nucleotides read TGTGCCAGTAGTATACAGACCTCTGGGGCCAACGTCCTGACTTTC. Translating it yields CASSIQTSGANVLTF.

This sequence joins TRBV28 and TRBJ2-7; the D is unclear. Germline CDR1 is MDHEN and CDR2 is SYDVKM. Trimming cost V 5 bases and J 0 bases, with 11 bases left between them. The CDR3 runs to 14 residues. CDR3 DNA sequence: TGTGCCAGCAGTCCCATGGGGATCTCCTACGAGCAGTACTTC. Translating it yields CASSPMGISYEQYF.

The chain is built from TRBV20-1 and TRBJ2-2; D uncertain. Germline-derived CDR1 and CDR2 are DFQATT and SNEGSKA (reference sequence). Trimming pared 0 bases from V and 7 bases from J, leaving 9 bases between. CDR3 size: 13 residues. The CDR3 sequence is CSARDLSSGELFF. CDR3 in DNA: TGCAGTGCTAGAGACCTATCTAGCGGGGAGCTGTTTTTT.

As concerns this clonotype: Germline is not matched at one junction end, which may reflect a read error. The chain carries TRBV5-5 and TRBJ2-4; 15 bases align to TRBD2. CDR1 is SGHKS and CDR2 is YYEKEE in the germline V gene (reference sequence). CDR3 size: 17 residues. CDR3 residues: CASRLGLAGGNKNIQYF. The CDR3 DNA reads as TGTGCCAGCAGATTGGGACTAGCGGGGGGAAACAAAAACATTCAGTACTTC.

The chain carries TRBV12-5 and TRBJ2-5; TRBD1 or TRBD2 may be the D gene (5 bases each). The J call is uncertain, as TRBJ2-7 better fits the DNA end. Germline V gene sequence: CDR1 LGHNT, CDR2 FRNRAP. CDR3 size: 12 residues. The chain's CDR3 is CASARGVYEQYF. The CDR3 DNA reads as TGTGCTAGTGCCCGAGGGGTCTACGAGCAGTACTTC.

The chain recombines TRBV6-1 with TRBJ2-4; D is unclear. The germline gives CDR1 MNHNS, CDR2 SASEGT. Trimming took off 0 bases at V and 16 bases at J, with 1 base between the two ends. The CDR3 has 8 amino acids. This CDR3 is CASSEAYF. CDR3 sequence (DNA): TGTGCCAGCAGTGAAGCTTACTTC.

The chain employs TRBV29-1 and TRBJ2-1, with 7 bases fitting TRBD1. TRBJ2-5 matches the DNA end more closely, so the J call is doubtful. There are 14 residues in the CDR3. The V gene's germline CDR1 is SQVTM and CDR2 ANQGSEA. As DNA, the CDR3 is TGCAGCGTCGTCAGAGGGGGCGAGGGCGAGACCCAGTACTTC. Translated, it gives CSVVRGGEGETQYF.

V usage is TRBV7-3 and J usage is TRBJ1-1; tentative D call: TRBD1 (6 bases). The V end was cut by 5 bases, the J end by 5 bases, with 15 bases between. The CDR3 length is 14 residues. The V gene's germline CDR1 is SGHTA and CDR2 FQGTGA. As DNA, the CDR3 is TGTGCCAGCAGCCTAAGCTCGGGGGCAACTGAAGCTTTCTTT. Its protein product is CASSLSSGATEAFF.

The V call is TRBV15, the J call TRBJ1-5, with D tentatively TRBD1 (6 bases). Trimming left V 0 bases short and J 0 bases short, with 9 bases between. Germline loops: CDR1 LNHNV, CDR2 YYDKDF (reference sequence). This CDR3 has 16 amino acids. The CDR3 sequence is CATSRDGTLSNQPQHF. CDR3 bases: TGTGCCACCAGCAGAGATGGGACACTTAGCAATCAGCCCCAGCATTTT.

This clonotype was counted a few times. The rearrangement joins TRBV7-9 to TRBJ1-2; no clear D gene. The germline V gene has CDR1 SEHNR and CDR2 FQNEAQ (reference sequence). V gave up 2 bases and J gave up 2 bases, with 9 bases separating them. This CDR3 region has 14 residues. The CDR3 DNA sequence: TGTGCCAGCAGCTTACCAAGGACCAACTATGGCTACACCTTC. As protein: CASSLPRTNYGYTF.

This clonotype was seen only a few times. The chain employs TRBV28 and TRBJ2-1; TRBD2 agrees at 9 bases. Germline trimming cut 3 bases from V and 3 bases from J; bases unmatched to any gene: 12. Germline values: CDR1 MDHEN, CDR2 SYDVKM. This CDR3 is built from 18 residues. Here the CDR3 reads CASSLGLAGRNFYNEQFF. DNA of the CDR3: TGTGCCAGCAGTTTGGGGCTAGCGGGGCGGAATTTCTACAATGAGCAGTTCTTC.

In this sample, this clonotype turned up many times. This chain uses TRBV12-3 or TRBV12-4 with TRBJ1-6, with D unclear. The CDR3 loop spans 15 amino acids. Trimming removed 0 bases at V and 7 bases at J, with 10 bases between. The CDR3 here is CASSLALGRNSPLHF. The CDR3 bases are TGTGCCAGCAGTTTAGCGCTTGGGCGGAATTCACCCCTCCACTTT.

This clonotype appeared many times. The V call is TRBV7-2, the J call TRBJ2-7, with D perhaps TRBD1 or TRBD2 (5 bases each). V lost 0 bases, J lost 0 bases, and 6 bases lay in between. CDR3 length: 14 residues. The germline V gene has CDR1 SGHTA and CDR2 FQGNSA. The CDR3 DNA is TGTGCCAGCAGCTTAGCGGGGGTCTCCTACGAGCAGTACTTC. This codes for CASSLAGVSYEQYF.

The chain carries TRBV7-2 and TRBJ1-2, with 9 positions matching TRBD1. Germline CDR1 is SGHTA and CDR2 is FQGNSA. V lost 3 bases and J lost 6; bases outside the gene matches: 8. This CDR3 comprises 15 residues. The CDR3 region has the DNA TGTGCCAGCAGCTTTGTCCTACAGGGGGCGCATGGCTACACCTTC. It is translated as CASSFVLQGAHGYTF.

The sample holds a few counts of this clonotype. The rearrangement links TRBV14 to TRBJ2-2; TRBD1 or TRBD2 may be the D gene (5 bases each). Germline V gives CDR1 SGHDN, CDR2 FVKESK. Trimming shortened V by 2 bases and J by 6 bases, and 16 bases separated the two germline ends. CDR3 length: 16 amino acids. Here the CDR3 DNA reads TGTGCCAGCAGCCAAACCGGCAGGGACGTCGCCGGGGAGCTGTTTTTT. It codes for CASSQTGRDVAGELFF.

This clonotype was counted a single time. This chain joins TRBV10-3 and TRBJ2-7; D might be TRBD1 or TRBD2, each matching 5 bases. Germline V CDR1 and CDR2: ENHRY, SYGVKD. This CDR3 has 15 residues. V was pared by 5 bases and J by 2 bases, with 16 bases between. This chain's CDR3 is CAISPRDQGTYEQYF. The CDR3 DNA sequence: TGTGCCATCAGTCCCCGGGACCAGGGAACCTACGAGCAGTACTTC.

The V and J genes are TRBV9 and TRBJ2-1, with TRBD2 identical over 13 bases. The CDR3 runs to 20 residues. Germline lookup yields CDR1 SGDLS and CDR2 YYNGEE. The J segment lost 0 bases and the V segment lost 3 bases, leaving 12 bases of the junction unmatched. The CDR3 DNA reads TGTGCCAGCAGCGGGAGCGGACTAGCGGGGGCCTTGAGCTCCTACAATGAGCAGTTCTTC. It specifies CASSGSGLAGALSSYNEQFF.

Only a few counts were recorded for this clonotype. The CDR3 reads CASSFPAGHIAKNIQYF. The CDR3 DNA reads TGTGCCAGCAGCTTTCCGGCGGGACATATAGCCAAAAACATTCAGTACTTC. V usage is TRBV7-9 and J usage is TRBJ2-4; D is tentatively TRBD1 or TRBD2 (6 bases each). CDR3 length: 17 amino acids. Trimming removed 3 bases at V and 0 bases at J, with 15 bases between. Germline CDR1 and CDR2: SEHNR and FQNEAQ (reference sequence).

This clonotype was seen a few times. The chain couples TRBV4-1 to TRBJ1-1, with D maybe TRBD1 (5 bases). V was clipped by 3 bases and J by 4 bases, with 15 bases between them. The germline gives CDR1 MGHRA, CDR2 YSYEKL. The CDR3 has 15 residues. CDR3 sequence reads: CASSQGRGLSTEAFF. For the CDR3, the DNA is TGCGCCAGCAGCCAGGGGAGGGGACTTAGCACTGAAGCTTTCTTT.

The table lists this clonotype with many counts. A junction end diverges from the germline sequence, so it may reflect a read error. CDR3: CASSSDYGYTF. CDR3 coding DNA: TGTGCCAGCAGCTCAGACTATGGCTACACCTTC. V is TRBV5-1 and J is TRBJ1-2; D is unresolved. CDR3 length: 11 residues. CDR1 is SGHRS and CDR2 is YFSETQ in the germline V gene.